What follows describes a single T cell receptor beta chain. Time point indicated: before natalizumab initiation. TCRdb keeps only in-frame clones here, not all; method: immunoSEQ multiplex PCR. The sample yields some 30,000 clones, around 89% seen once. Germline CDR1 and CDR2: MDHEN and SYDVKM. The germline V and J ends were trimmed by 4 bases and 0 bases, with 12 bases remaining between them. This CDR3 has 15 amino acids. This record comes from a study of multiple sclerosis patients with progressive multifocal leukoencephalopathy. Sequenced: PBMCs. The receptor was derived from a human donor with multiple sclerosis. The V call is TRBV28, the J call TRBJ1-2; D not resolved. The CDR3 loop reads CASSSHSGSNYGYTF. CDR3 in DNA: TGTGCCAGCAGTTCCCATTCGGGGTCTAACTATGGCTACACCTTC.